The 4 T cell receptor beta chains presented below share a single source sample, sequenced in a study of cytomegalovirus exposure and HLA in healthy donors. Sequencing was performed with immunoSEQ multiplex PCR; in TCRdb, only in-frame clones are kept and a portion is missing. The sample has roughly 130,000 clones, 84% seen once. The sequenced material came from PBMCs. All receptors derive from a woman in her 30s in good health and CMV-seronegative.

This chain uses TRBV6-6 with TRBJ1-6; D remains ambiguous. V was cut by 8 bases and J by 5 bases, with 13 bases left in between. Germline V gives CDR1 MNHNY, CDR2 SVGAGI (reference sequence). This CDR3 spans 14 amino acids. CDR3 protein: CASRRTGDNSPLHF. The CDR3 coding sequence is TGTGCCAGCCGCAGGACGGGAGATAATTCACCCCTCCACTTT.

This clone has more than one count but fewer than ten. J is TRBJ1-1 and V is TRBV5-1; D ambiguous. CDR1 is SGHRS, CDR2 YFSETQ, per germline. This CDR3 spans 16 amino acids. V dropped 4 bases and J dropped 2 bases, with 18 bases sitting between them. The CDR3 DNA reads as TGCGCCAGCAGCCTCATTGGCGGGAAACCCAACACTGAAGCTTTCTTT. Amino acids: CASSLIGGKPNTEAFF.

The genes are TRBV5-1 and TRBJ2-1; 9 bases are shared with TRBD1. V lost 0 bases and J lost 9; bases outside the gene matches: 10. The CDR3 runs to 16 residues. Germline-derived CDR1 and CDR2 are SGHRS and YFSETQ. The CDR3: CASSLAPGQGGGEQFF. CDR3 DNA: TGCGCCAGCAGCTTGGCCCCGGGACAGGGCGGTGGTGAGCAGTTCTTC.

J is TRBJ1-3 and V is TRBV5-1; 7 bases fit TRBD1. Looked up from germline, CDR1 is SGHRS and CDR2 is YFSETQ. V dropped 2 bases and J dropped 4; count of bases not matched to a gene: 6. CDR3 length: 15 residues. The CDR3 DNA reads TGCGCCAGCAGCTTAGACCGGGACAGAGGAAACACCATATATTTT. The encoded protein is CASSLDRDRGNTIYF.